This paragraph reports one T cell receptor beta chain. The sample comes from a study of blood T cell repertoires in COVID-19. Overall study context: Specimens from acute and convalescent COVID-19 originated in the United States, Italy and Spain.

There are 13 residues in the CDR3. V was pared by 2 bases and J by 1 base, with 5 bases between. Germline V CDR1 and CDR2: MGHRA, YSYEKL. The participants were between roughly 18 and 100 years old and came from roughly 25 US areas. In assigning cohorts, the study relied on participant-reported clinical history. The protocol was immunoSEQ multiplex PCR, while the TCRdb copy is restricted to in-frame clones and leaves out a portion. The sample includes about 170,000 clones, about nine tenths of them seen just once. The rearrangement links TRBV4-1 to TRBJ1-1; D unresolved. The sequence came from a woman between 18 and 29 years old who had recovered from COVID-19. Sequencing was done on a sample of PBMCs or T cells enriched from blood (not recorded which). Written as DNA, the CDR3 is TGCGCCAGCAGCCAAAGACAGAACACTGAAGCTTTCTTT. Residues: CASSQRQNTEAFF.